This T cell receptor (beta chain) was observed in a study of T cells after yellow fever vaccination. The overall study: In the case of low-cell-number fractions, SMART-Seq v4 Ultra Low Input was used for preparation.

Note on this clonotype: What it binds is not known.

A process of 5'RACE template switching, which added a universal primer site and UMIs, was used to make TCR cDNA. TCRdb recomputed calls from the 5' RACE reads with MiXCR, one row per CDR3 protein. The table includes almost 600,000 distinct CDR3 sequences, roughly 13% detected once. Overall study results and limits: Any FACS-sorted repertoire could hold abundant clonotypes that contaminate it from the bulk population. Post-booster repertoires again held most primary-vaccination clones (about 95% CD4, 80% to 90% CD8).

The specimen comprised PBMCs, sampled on the day of the yellow fever booster vaccination. This clonotype originated in a man between 25 and 39 years old who received the YFV17D yellow fever vaccine.

The CDR3 region is CSVVMRTGATDTQYF. The CDR3 DNA is TGCAGCGTTGTTATGAGGACAGGGGCCACGGATACGCAGTATTTT. This sequence joins TRBV29-1 and TRBJ2-3; 9 bases are shared with TRBD1. The CDR3 runs 15 residues. The trim removed 4 bases at V and 6 bases at J, leaving 11 bases unmatched. Germline V gene lookup returns CDR1 SQVTM and CDR2 ANQGSEA.